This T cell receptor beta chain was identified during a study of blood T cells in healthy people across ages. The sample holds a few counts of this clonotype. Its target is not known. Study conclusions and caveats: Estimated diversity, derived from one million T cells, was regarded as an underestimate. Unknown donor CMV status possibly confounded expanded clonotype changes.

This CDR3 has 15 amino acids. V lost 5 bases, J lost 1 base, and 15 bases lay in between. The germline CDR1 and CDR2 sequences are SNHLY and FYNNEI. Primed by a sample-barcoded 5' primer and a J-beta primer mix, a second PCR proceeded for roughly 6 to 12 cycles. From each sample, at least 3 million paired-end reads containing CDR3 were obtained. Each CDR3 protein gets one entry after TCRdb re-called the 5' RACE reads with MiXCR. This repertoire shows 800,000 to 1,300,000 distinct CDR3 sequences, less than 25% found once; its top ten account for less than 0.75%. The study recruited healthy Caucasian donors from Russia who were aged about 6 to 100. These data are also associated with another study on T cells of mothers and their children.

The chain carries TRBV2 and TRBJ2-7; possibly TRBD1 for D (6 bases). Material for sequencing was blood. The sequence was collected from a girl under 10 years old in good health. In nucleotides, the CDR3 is TGTGCCAGCAGTTTACAGGGTTGGGGATCCTACGAGCAGTACTTC. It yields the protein CASSLQGWGSYEQYF.